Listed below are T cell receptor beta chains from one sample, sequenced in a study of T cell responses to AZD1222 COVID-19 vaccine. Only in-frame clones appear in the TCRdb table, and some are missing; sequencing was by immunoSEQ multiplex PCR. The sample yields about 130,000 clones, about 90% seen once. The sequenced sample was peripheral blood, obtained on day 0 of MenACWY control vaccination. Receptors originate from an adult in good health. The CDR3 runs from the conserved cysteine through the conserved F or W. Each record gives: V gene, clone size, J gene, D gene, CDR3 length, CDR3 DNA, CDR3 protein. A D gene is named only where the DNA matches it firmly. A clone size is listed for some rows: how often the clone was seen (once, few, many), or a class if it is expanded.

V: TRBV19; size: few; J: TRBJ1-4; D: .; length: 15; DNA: TGTGCCAGTAACGACCGGGGGCGCTTAAGTGAAAAACTGTTTTTT; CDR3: CASNDRGRLSEKLFF
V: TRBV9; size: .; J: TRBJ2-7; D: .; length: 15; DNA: TGTGCCAGCAGCGCGGGACCGGGACGGGGCTACGAGCAGTACTTC; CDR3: CASSAGPGRGYEQYF
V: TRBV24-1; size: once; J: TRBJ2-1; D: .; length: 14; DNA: TGTGCCACCAGTGATTTCCCCCCTTACAATGAGCAGTTCTTC; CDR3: CATSDFPPYNEQFF
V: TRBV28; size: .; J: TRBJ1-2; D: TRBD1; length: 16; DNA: TGTGCCAGCAGTTCCACTCGAATGACAGGGTACGGAGGCTACACCTTC; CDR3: CASSSTRMTGYGGYTF
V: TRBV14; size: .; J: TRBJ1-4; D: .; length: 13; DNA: TGTGCCAGCAGCCAAGTCTTAGGTTCCTGGCTGTTTTTT; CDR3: CASSQVLGSWLFF
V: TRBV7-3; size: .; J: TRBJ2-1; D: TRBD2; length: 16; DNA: TGTGCCAGCAGCTCCCGGACTAGCGAGGGGCCTTGGGAGCAGTTCTTC; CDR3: CASSSRTSEGPWEQFF
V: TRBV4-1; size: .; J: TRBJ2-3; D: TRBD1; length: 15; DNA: TGCGCCAGCAGCCCCCACGGACAGGGGGCAGATACGCAGTATTTT; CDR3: CASSPHGQGADTQYF
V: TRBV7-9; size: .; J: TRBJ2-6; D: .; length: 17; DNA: TGTGCCAGCAGCTTCCGGCAGGACTACTCTGGGGCCAACGTCCTGACTTTC; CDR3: CASSFRQDYSGANVLTF
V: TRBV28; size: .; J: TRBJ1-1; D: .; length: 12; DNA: TGTGCCCGGGAGCGGGTTAACACTGAAGCTTTCTTT; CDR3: CARERVNTEAFF
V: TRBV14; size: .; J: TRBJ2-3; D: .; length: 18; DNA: TGTGCCAGCAGCCAAGATCTTGGGGGTACTGTCCACACAGATACGCAGTATTTT; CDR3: CASSQDLGGTVHTDTQYF
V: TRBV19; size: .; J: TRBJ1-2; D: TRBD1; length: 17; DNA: TGTGCCAGTAGTATAGCGTTCGGGGGCACAGGGGACTATGGCTACACCTTC; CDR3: CASSIAFGGTGDYGYTF
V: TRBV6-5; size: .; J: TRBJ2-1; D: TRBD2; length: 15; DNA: TGTGCCAGCACCCAGACTAGCGGGATGGACAATGAGCAGTTCTTC; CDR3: CASTQTSGMDNEQFF
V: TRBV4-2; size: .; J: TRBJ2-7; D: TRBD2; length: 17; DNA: TGTGCCAGCAGCCAGGCCTATGGGACTAGCGGGTCCTACGAGCAGTACTTC; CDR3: CASSQAYGTSGSYEQYF
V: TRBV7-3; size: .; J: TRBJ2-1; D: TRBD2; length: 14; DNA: TGTGCCAGCAGCCCCTGGACTAGTGGTAATGAGCAGTTCTTC; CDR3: CASSPWTSGNEQFF
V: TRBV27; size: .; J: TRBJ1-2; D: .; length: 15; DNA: TGTGCCAGCAGTTTATCTAGGCAGGGAGGAAGCGGCTACACCTTC; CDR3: CASSLSRQGGSGYTF
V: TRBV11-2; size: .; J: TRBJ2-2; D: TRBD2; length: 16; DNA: TGTGCCAGCAGCTTCCGGACTAGCGGGACGGTCGGGGAGCTGTTTTTT; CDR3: CASSFRTSGTVGELFF
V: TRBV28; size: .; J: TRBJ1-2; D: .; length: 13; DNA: TGTGCCAGCAGGAGGGGGGGCGCTGGTGGCTACACCTTC; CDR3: CASRRGGAGGYTF
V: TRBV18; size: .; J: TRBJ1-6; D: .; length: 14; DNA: TGTGCCAGCTCACCACACAACGATAATTCACCCCTCCACTTT; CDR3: CASSPHNDNSPLHF
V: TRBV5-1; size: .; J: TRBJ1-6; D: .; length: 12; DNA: TGCGCCAGCAGCGACGGGTATTCACCCCTCCACTTT; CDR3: CASSDGYSPLHF
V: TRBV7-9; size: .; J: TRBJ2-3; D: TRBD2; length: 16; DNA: TGTGCCAGCAGCCCCCCTTGGCGGGAGGCCACAGATACGCAGTATTTT; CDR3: CASSPPWREATDTQYF
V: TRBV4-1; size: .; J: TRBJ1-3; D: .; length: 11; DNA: TGCGCCAGCAGCCAACAAGACACCATATATTTT; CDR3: CASSQQDTIYF
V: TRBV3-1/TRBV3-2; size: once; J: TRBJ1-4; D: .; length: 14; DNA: TGTGCCAGCAGTCGGCAGGGAACTAATGAAAAACTGTTTTTT; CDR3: CASSRQGTNEKLFF
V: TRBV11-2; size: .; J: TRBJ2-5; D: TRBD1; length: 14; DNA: TGTGCCAGCAGCTCCAACAGGGGGCGTGAGACCCAGTACTTC; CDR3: CASSSNRGRETQYF
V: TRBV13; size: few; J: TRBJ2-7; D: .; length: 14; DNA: TGTGCCAGCAGCCCCAGCGGGACATCCTACGAGCAGTACTTC; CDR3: CASSPSGTSYEQYF
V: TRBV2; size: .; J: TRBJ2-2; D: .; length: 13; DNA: TGTGCCAGCAGTGAAGCGCGGGTTGGGGAGCTGTTTTTT; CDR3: CASSEARVGELFF
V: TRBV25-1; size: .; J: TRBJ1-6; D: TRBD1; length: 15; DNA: TGTGCCAGCACACGAACAGGGGGCCAGGGTTCACCCCTCCACTTT; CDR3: CASTRTGGQGSPLHF
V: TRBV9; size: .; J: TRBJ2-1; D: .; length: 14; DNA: TGTGCCAGCAGCGTCGGAGGGTCCTACAATGAGCAGTTCTTC; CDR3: CASSVGGSYNEQFF
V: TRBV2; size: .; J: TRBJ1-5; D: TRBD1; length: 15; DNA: TGTGCCAGCAGGTACCAGGGGGCGCGGGATCAGCCCCAGCATTTT; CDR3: CASRYQGARDQPQHF
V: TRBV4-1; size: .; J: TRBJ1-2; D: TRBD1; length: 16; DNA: TGCGCCAGCAGCCAAGAAGCTCGGGGACAGGGGTATGGCTACACCTTC; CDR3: CASSQEARGQGYGYTF
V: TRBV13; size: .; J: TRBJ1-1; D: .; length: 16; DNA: TGTGCCAGCAGCCCAAGAGGTTTTTCCACGAACACTGAAGCTTTCTTT; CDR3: CASSPRGFSTNTEAFF
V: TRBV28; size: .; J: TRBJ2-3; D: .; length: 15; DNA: TGTGCCAGCAGTTTAACCCGAAGCGGGACAGATACGCAGTATTTT; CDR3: CASSLTRSGTDTQYF
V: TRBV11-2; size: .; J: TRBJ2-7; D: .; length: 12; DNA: TGTGCCAGCACCGGCTGGGACCACGAGCAGTACTTC; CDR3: CASTGWDHEQYF
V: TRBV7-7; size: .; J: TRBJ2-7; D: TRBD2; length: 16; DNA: TGTGCCAGCAGCTTAGGTCCGACTAGCGGGAGTCATGAGCAGTACTTC; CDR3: CASSLGPTSGSHEQYF
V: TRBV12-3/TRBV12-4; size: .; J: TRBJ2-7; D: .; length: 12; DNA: TGTGCCAGCAAAACGGACAGCTACGAGCAGTACTTC; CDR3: CASKTDSYEQYF
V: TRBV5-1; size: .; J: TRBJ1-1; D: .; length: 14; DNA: TGCGCCAGCAGCTTGGCAAGCAAGCTAGCTGAAGCTTTCTTT; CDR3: CASSLASKLAEAFF
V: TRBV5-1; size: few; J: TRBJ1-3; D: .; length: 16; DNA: TGCGCCAGCAGCTTGGCCTTACAGAGCTCTGGAAACACCATATATTTT; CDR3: CASSLALQSSGNTIYF
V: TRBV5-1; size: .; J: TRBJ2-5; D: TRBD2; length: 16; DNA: TGCGCCAGCAGCTTTCCTAGCGGGAGTGTTTATGAGACCCAGTACTTC; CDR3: CASSFPSGSVYETQYF
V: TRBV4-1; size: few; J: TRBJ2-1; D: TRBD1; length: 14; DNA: TGCGCCAGCAGCCAGGCCGGGACAGGGTATGAGCAGTTCTTC; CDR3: CASSQAGTGYEQFF
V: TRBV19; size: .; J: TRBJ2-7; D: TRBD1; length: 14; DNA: TGTGCCAGTAGTATGGTTCCAGGGGGCTACGAGCAGTACTTC; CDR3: CASSMVPGGYEQYF
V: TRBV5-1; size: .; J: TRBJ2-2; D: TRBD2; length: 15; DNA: TGCGCCAGCAGCGGACTAGCGGCGTCGCCCGGGGAGCTGTTTTTT; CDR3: CASSGLAASPGELFF
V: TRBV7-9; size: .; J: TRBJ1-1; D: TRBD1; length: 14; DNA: TGTGCCAGCAGCGCTCGACAGGGGAACACTGAAGCTTTCTTT; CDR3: CASSARQGNTEAFF
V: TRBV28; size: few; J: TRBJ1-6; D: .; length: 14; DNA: TGTGCCAGCAGGCAACAGGGAAGTAATTCACCCCTCCACTTT; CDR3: CASRQQGSNSPLHF
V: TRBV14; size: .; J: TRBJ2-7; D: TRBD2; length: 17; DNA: TGTGCCAGCAGCCAAGAGCTCGCGGGAGGGCCTGAGTACGAGCAGTACTTC; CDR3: CASSQELAGGPEYEQYF
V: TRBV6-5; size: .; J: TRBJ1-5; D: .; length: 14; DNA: TGTGCCAGCAGCCAGAGGGATAGCAATCAGCCCCAGCATTTT; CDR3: CASSQRDSNQPQHF
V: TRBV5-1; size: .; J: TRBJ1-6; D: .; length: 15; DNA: TGCGCCAGCAGCTTGGGCCGCTCCTATAATTCACCCCTCCACTTT; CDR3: CASSLGRSYNSPLHF
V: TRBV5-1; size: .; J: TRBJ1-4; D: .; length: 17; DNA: TGCGCCAGCAGGCCCGTCGAAAGGGTTTGGACTAATGAAAAACTGTTTTTT; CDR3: CASRPVERVWTNEKLFF
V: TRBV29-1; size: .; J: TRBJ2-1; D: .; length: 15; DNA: TGCAGCGTTGAAGATCACGGGAGTGGGGATAATGAGCAGTTCTTC; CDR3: CSVEDHGSGDNEQFF
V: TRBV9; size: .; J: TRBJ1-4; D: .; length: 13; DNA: TGTGCCAGCAGCGCATACAGGGAAACCCCACTGTTTTTT; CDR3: CASSAYRETPLFF
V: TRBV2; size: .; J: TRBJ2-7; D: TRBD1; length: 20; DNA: TGTGCCAGCAGTGGTCGTGGACAGGGGGCACGGGGAGCTTTTGCATACGAGCAGTACTTC; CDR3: CASSGRGQGARGAFAYEQYF
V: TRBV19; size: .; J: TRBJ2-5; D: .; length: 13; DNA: TGTGCCAGTAGTGGGCAGGACCAAGAGACCCAGTACTTC; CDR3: CASSGQDQETQYF
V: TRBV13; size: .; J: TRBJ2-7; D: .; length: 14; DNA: TGTGCCAGCACCGGGAGGACAGGGTCCTACGAGCAGTACTTC; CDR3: CASTGRTGSYEQYF
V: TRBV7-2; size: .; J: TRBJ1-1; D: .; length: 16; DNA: TGTGCCAGCAGCTTACCCCAGGGCCTGAGGAACACTGAAGCTTTCTTT; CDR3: CASSLPQGLRNTEAFF